This TCR beta chain was documented in a study of shared clonotypes between healthy human individuals. The method was immunoSEQ multiplex PCR; TCRdb's version includes in-frame clones alone and lacks a portion of them. The profile covers about 1.5 million clones, with roughly 95% appearing a single time and roughly 1.2% taken by the ten largest. The study enrolled healthy HIV-negative adults without recent acute infections or vaccinations as donors. Caucasian adults residing in Nashville, Tennessee made up all the donors. The length of the CDR3 is 10 residues. Per the germline V gene, CDR1 is WSHSY and CDR2 is SAAADI. Trimming removed 4 bases from V and 5 bases from J, with 2 bases in between.

The chain is built from TRBV10-2 and TRBJ2-5; D gene ambiguous. The TCR sequence derives from a man aged 30-40 years in good health. Source material: naive CD4+ T cells sorted from blood. Subset here: CD45RA+ positively selected. The CDR3 bases are TGCGCCAGCAGTGGGGAGACCCAGTACTTC. Amino acid sequence: CASSGETQYF.